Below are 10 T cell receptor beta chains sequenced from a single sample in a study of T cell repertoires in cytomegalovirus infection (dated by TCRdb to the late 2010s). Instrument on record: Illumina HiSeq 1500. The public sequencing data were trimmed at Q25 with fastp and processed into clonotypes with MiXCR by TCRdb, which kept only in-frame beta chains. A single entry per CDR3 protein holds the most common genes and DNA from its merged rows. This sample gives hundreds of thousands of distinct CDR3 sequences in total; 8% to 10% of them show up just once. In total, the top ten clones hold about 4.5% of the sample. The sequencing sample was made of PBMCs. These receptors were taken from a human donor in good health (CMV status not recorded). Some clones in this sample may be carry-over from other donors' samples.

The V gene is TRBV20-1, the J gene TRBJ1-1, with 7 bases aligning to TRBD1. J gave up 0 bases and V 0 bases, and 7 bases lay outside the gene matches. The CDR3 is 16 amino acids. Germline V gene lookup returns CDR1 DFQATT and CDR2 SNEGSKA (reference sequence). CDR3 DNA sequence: TGCAGTGCTAGAGAGTTTGGGACAGTGATGAACACTGAAGCTTTCTTT. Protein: CSAREFGTVMNTEAFF.

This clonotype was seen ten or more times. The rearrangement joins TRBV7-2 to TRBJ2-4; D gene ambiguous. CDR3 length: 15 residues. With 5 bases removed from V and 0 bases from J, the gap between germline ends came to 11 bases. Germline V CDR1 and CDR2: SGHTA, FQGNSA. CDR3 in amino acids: CASSLTTLAKNIQYF. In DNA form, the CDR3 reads TGTGCCAGCAGCCTCACGACTTTAGCCAAAAACATTCAGTACTTC.

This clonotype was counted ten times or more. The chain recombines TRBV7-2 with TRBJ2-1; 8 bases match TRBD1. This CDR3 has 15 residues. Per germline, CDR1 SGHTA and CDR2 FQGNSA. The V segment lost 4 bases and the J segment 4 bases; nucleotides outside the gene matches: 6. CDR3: CASSSDRVQYNEQFF. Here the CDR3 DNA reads TGTGCCAGCAGCTCGGACAGGGTTCAATACAATGAGCAGTTCTTC.

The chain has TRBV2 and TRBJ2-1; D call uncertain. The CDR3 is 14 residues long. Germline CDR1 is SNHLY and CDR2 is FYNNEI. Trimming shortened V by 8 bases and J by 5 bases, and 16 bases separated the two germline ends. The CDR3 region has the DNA TGTGCCAGCTCCCCGACCGGAAGACACAATGAGCAGTTCTTC. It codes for CASSPTGRHNEQFF. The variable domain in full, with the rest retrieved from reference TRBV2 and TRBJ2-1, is EPEVTQTPSHQVTQMGQEVILRCVPISNHLYFYWYRQILGQKVEFLVSFYNNEISEKSEIFDDQFSVERPDGSNFTLKIRSTKLEDSAMYFCASSPTGRHNEQFFGPGTRLTVL.

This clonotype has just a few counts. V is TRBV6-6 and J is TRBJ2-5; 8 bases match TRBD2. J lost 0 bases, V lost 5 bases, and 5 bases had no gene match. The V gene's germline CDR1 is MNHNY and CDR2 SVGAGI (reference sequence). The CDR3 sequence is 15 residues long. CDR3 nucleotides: TGTGCCAGCAGTCCACGCGGGGGGTACCAAGAGACCCAGTACTTC. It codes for CASSPRGGYQETQYF.

The CDR3 bases are TGCGCCAGCAGCCAAATGGGCAGTGAAAAACTGTTTTTT. Protein: CASSQMGSEKLFF. The chain links TRBV4-3 to TRBJ1-4; D unresolved. V lost 2 bases and J lost 7, with 8 bases in between. This CDR3 has 13 amino acids. Looked up from germline, CDR1 is LGHNA and CDR2 is YSLEER.

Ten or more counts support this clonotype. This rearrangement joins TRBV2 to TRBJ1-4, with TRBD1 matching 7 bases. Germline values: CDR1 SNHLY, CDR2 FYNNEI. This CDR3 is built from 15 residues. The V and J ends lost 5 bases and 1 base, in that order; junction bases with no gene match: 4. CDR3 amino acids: CASSPRTGTNEKLFF. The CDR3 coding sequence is TGTGCCAGCAGTCCCCGGACAGGAACTAATGAAAAACTGTTTTTT. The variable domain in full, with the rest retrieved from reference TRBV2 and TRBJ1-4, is EPEVTQTPSHQVTQMGQEVILRCVPISNHLYFYWYRQILGQKVEFLVSFYNNEISEKSEIFDDQFSVERPDGSNFTLKIRSTKLEDSAMYFCASSPRTGTNEKLFFGSGTQLSVL.

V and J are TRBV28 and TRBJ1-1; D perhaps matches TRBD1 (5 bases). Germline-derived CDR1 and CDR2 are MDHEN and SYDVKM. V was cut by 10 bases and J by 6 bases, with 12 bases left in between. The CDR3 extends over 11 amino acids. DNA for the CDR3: TGTGCCACCCGGGGACTTCCTGAAGCTTTCTTT. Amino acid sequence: CATRGLPEAFF.

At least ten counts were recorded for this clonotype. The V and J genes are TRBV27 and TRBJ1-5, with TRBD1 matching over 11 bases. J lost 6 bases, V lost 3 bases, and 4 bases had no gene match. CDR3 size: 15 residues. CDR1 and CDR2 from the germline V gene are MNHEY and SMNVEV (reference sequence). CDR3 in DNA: TGTGCCAGCAGTTTCGCGGACAGGGGGCTTCAGCCCCAGCATTTT. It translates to CASSFADRGLQPQHF.

The CDR3 loop reads CATSDEVGVQFF. CDR3 sequence (DNA): TGTGCCACCAGTGATGAGGTGGGAGTGCAGTTCTTC. V usage is TRBV24-1 and J usage is TRBJ2-1; D may be TRBD2 (5 bases). This CDR3 region has 12 residues. Trimming shortened V by 3 bases and J by 12 bases, and 11 bases separated the two germline ends. CDR1 is KGHDR and CDR2 is SFDVKD in the germline V gene.